In its sample, the clone carrying this T cell receptor beta chain was seen once. The antigen is unknown. This specimen belongs to a study of cytomegalovirus exposure and HLA in healthy donors. The germline V gene has CDR1 SGDLS and CDR2 YYNGEE. Trimming cost V 0 bases and J 5 bases; bases outside gene matches: 5. There are 15 residues in the CDR3. Study-level points and caveats: Some highly shared sequence variants likely arose as a pipeline artifact. Both high specificity and high sensitivity reportedly marked the classifier's diagnosis of cytomegalovirus status. Common viral pathogens seemed, in a later analysis, to connect with several of the most significant clusters.

The PCR had 60 Vbeta and 13 Jbeta primers. Method: immunoSEQ multiplex PCR; TCRdb's copy keeps in-frame clones and lacks some. The repertoire holds around 150,000 clones, 60% to 80% seen once, with roughly 0.7% in the top ten. All donors participated as healthy donors of bone marrow. The J gene is TRBJ2-5, the V gene TRBV9; 9 bases are shared with TRBD2. Sequenced input: PBMCs. This receptor was identified in a male donor in good health and CMV-seronegative. Here the CDR3 reads CASSVGGGDGETQYF. The CDR3 nucleotides are TGTGCCAGCAGCGTAGGCGGGGGGGATGGGGAGACCCAGTACTTC.